These 29 T cell receptor beta chains were all obtained from the same sample, sequenced in a study of T-cell reconstitution after alpha-beta-depleted transplantation in children. Unique molecular identifiers were incorporated when the TCRbeta library was constructed. TCRdb reanalysed the PCR reads using MiXCR and keeps one entry per CDR3 protein. The sample lists roughly 670,000 distinct CDR3 sequences; about 12% were seen once. Source: PBMCs, taken before TCRalphabeta/CD19-depleted stem cell transplant. The receptors derive from a girl aged 2-9 years with congenital amegakaryocytic thrombocytopenia, due to receive a stem cell transplant.

This clonotype was seen at least ten times. V is TRBV9 and J is TRBJ2-5; D is uncertain. From germline, CDR1 is SGDLS and CDR2 YYNGEE. This CDR3 spans 17 amino acids. Trimming took off 1 base at V and 1 base at J, with 17 bases between the two ends. In DNA form, the CDR3 reads TGTGCCAGCAGCGTAACCCCCGTAGACCCTTTCCAAGAGACCCAGTACTTC. This translates into CASSVTPVDPFQETQYF.

The rearrangement joins TRBV12-3 or TRBV12-4 to TRBJ2-4; D might be TRBD2 (6 bases). The CDR3 is made up of 19 amino acids. V lost 3 bases and J 0 bases, leaving 21 bases between the germline ends. Here the CDR3 reads CASSFAVGGLTLAKNIQYF. In DNA, the CDR3 is TGTGCCAGCAGTTTTGCGGTCGGGGGACTCACGCTAGCCAAAAACATTCAGTACTTC.

This clonotype has a count of ten or more. V and J are TRBV5-1 and TRBJ2-7; 8 positions agree with TRBD2. Germline CDR1 reads SGHRS; CDR2 reads YFSETQ. The trim removed 2 bases at V and 7 bases at J, leaving 11 bases unmatched. The CDR3 is 15 residues long. CDR3 protein: CASSFFPEREREQYF. As DNA, the CDR3 is TGCGCCAGCAGCTTCTTCCCCGAGCGGGAGCGAGAGCAGTACTTC.

This clonotype has a count of ten or more. CDR3 DNA: TGCTCCGCGGGGGGGGATAGGCCCTACAATGAGCAGTTCTTC. Translating it yields CSAGGDRPYNEQFF. The V and J genes are TRBV29-1 and TRBJ2-1, with 9 bases matching TRBD2. Germline V gene data show CDR1 as SQVTM and CDR2 as ANQGSEA. The CDR3 consists of 14 residues.

The J gene is TRBJ1-2, the V gene TRBV12-3 or TRBV12-4; perhaps TRBD1 as D (5 bases). Trimming removed 3 bases from V and 7 bases from J, with 9 bases in between. CDR3 length equals 12 residues. The CDR3: CASSFEGLGYTF. The CDR3 region has the DNA TGTGCCAGCAGTTTCGAGGGGCTTGGCTACACCTTC.

The table lists this clonotype with many counts. The chain combines TRBV16 with TRBJ2-1; a weak D match, TRBD1 (5 bases). The CDR3 runs 15 residues. Trimming cost V 4 bases and J 3 bases, with 13 bases left between them. Germline V lookup: CDR1 KGHSY, CDR2 FQNENV. The CDR3 DNA sequence: TGTGCCAGCAGCCCTCCGGCAGGGATCTACAATGAGCAGTTCTTC. Translation: CASSPPAGIYNEQFF.

This clonotype has ten or more counts. V usage is TRBV12-3 or TRBV12-4 and J usage is TRBJ2-1, with 14 bases that match TRBD2. Unmatched junction bases numbered 7, after V lost 7 bases and J lost 8 bases. The CDR3 has 15 residues. CDR3: CASIYTGLAGDEQFF. The CDR3 nucleotides are TGTGCCAGCATATATACGGGACTAGCGGGAGATGAGCAGTTCTTC.

This clonotype appeared a few times. This rearrangement joins TRBV5-1 to TRBJ2-1, with a possible D match to TRBD1 (6 bases). CDR3 length: 16 amino acids. V was cut by 5 bases and J by 0 bases, with 15 bases left in between. Germline V gene lookup returns CDR1 SGHRS and CDR2 YFSETQ. CDR3 loop: CASRRTAGSSYNEQFF. CDR3 in DNA: TGCGCCAGCAGAAGGACAGCTGGGAGCTCCTACAATGAGCAGTTCTTC.

This chain links TRBV6-2 or TRBV6-3 with TRBJ2-3; D is perhaps TRBD1 (6 bases). The CDR3 has 16 amino acids. V was pared by 6 bases and J by 4 bases, with 20 bases between. Germline assignment: CDR1 MNHEY and CDR2 SVGEGT. The CDR3 sequence is CASRSIEARGPDTQYF. CDR3 in DNA: TGTGCCAGCAGGTCAATAGAGGCCAGGGGCCCAGATACGCAGTATTTT.

The V call is TRBV9, the J call TRBJ2-3; D unclear. Germline lookup yields CDR1 SGDLS and CDR2 YYNGEE. The CDR3 loop spans 16 amino acids. Trimming cost V 0 bases and J 2 bases, with 13 bases left between them. The CDR3 nucleotides read TGTGCCAGCAGCGTAGGTACTACCGAAATCACAGATACGCAGTATTTT. As protein: CASSVGTTEITDTQYF.

V usage is TRBV10-3 and J usage is TRBJ1-1, with D possibly matching TRBD1 (6 bases). The CDR3 totals 11 residues. Trimming stripped 8 bases from V and 8 bases from J, with 12 bases between. CDR1 and CDR2 (germline): ENHRY, SYGVKD. CDR3 nucleotides: TGTGCCATCTCCGGGACAACCGAAGCTTTCTTT. Translated: CAISGTTEAFF.

At least ten counts were recorded for this clonotype. The genes are TRBV20-1 and TRBJ2-7, with TRBD2 matching 7 bases. The CDR3 has 14 residues. V was clipped by 1 base and J by 6 bases; unmatched bases: 9. Germline V CDR1 and CDR2: DFQATT, SNEGSKA (reference sequence). CDR3 coding DNA: TGCAGTGCTAGAGGAGGCGGGAGAACAGGCGAGCAGTACTTC. Translated: CSARGGGRTGEQYF.

This chain connects TRBV10-2 to TRBJ2-5, with D perhaps TRBD1 or TRBD2 (6 bases each). Germline V gene sequence: CDR1 WSHSY, CDR2 SAAADI. CDR3 length: 13 amino acids. V was clipped by 4 bases and J by 5 bases, with 11 bases between them. CDR3 loop: CASSVGGPETQYF. DNA of the CDR3: TGCGCCAGCAGTGTGGGGGGCCCGGAGACCCAGTACTTC.

This clonotype was seen at least ten times. The genes are TRBV20-1 and TRBJ2-1; 8 nucleotides line up with TRBD2. Unmatched junction bases numbered 9, after V lost 4 bases and J lost 16 bases. CDR1 is DFQATT and CDR2 is SNEGSKA in the germline V gene (reference sequence). CDR3 length: 11 amino acids. CDR3 in DNA: TGCAGTGCTAACTTAGCGGGGTCGGAATTCTTC. Translation gives CSANLAGSEFF.

This clonotype was observed once. CDR3 coding DNA: TGTGCCATCAGTGTCTCAGGGCCAAGCGACCATGAGCAGTTCTTC. It specifies CAISVSGPSDHEQFF. This chain connects TRBV10-3 to TRBJ2-1; a possible D gene is TRBD1 (5 bases). V lost 4 bases to trimming and J lost 8 bases, with 18 bases between them. Germline V gene lookup returns CDR1 ENHRY and CDR2 SYGVKD. The length of the CDR3 is 15 residues.

This chain links TRBV20-1 with TRBJ2-2, with a weak D call TRBD1 (6 bases). Germline CDR1 and CDR2: DFQATT and SNEGSKA (reference sequence). The CDR3 is 14 amino acids. V lost 6 bases and J 1 base, leaving 12 bases between the germline ends. Here the CDR3 reads CSAQTGLNTGELFF. The CDR3 nucleotides are TGCAGTGCCCAAACAGGGTTGAACACCGGGGAGCTGTTTTTT.

This CDR3 reads CTCSLRAVSGLADYNEQFF. CDR3 nucleotides: TGTACCTGCAGTTTAAGGGCGGTGTCGGGCCTAGCGGACTACAATGAGCAGTTCTTC. V usage is TRBV12-3 or TRBV12-4 and J usage is TRBJ2-1, with 7 bases matching TRBD2. The CDR3 is made up of 19 amino acids.

The chain employs TRBV18 and TRBJ2-7; D is undetermined. The CDR3 is 14 amino acids. Germline assignment: CDR1 KGHSH and CDR2 LQKENI. The V end was cut by 2 bases, the J end by 2 bases, with 10 bases between. CDR3 region: CASSPRHITYEQYF. The CDR3 nucleotides read TGTGCCAGCTCACCAAGACACATCACCTACGAGCAGTACTTC.

This clonotype appeared a few times. J is TRBJ2-1 and V is TRBV5-1, with 8 bases identical to TRBD1. Germline assignment: CDR1 SGHRS and CDR2 YFSETQ. The V gene end was trimmed by 4 bases and the J gene end by 4 bases; junction bases not matched to a gene: 7. The CDR3 runs 15 residues. CDR3: CASSLRQGWYNEQFF. The DNA of the CDR3 is TGCGCCAGCAGCCTGAGACAGGGGTGGTACAATGAGCAGTTCTTC.

This clonotype was counted ten times or more. The chain combines TRBV30 with TRBJ1-5; the D gene is possibly TRBD1 (6 bases). This CDR3 has 13 amino acids. The germline CDR1 and CDR2 sequences are GTSNPN and SVGIG (reference sequence). CDR3 nucleotide sequence: TGTGCAGGGACCACAGGGTTTGGTCAGCCCCAGCATTTT. Residues: CAGTTGFGQPQHF.

The chain links TRBV29-1 to TRBJ2-5, with a tentative D call TRBD1 (6 bases). Germline V gene sequence: CDR1 SQVTM, CDR2 ANQGSEA. The V end lost 6 bases, the J end lost 2 bases, and 22 bases lay between the germline ends. The CDR3 totals 16 residues. CDR3 nucleotides: TGCAGCGTGGACAACCCCCGGAGCAGGGGACAAGAGACCCAGTACTTC. Amino acids: CSVDNPRSRGQETQYF.

This clonotype has a count of ten or more. This sequence joins TRBV6-1 and TRBJ1-4; no definite D call. The CDR3 is made up of 16 amino acids. V was pared by 5 bases and J by 8 bases, with 21 bases between. In germline, CDR1 is MNHNS, CDR2 SASEGT. The chain's CDR3 is CASSPDPLANGEKLFF. The CDR3 DNA follows: TGTGCCAGCAGTCCAGACCCACTCGCGAACGGAGAAAAACTGTTTTTT.

The chain employs TRBV5-1 and TRBJ2-1; D is undetermined. This CDR3 contains 14 residues. The germline CDR1 and CDR2 sequences are SGHRS and YFSETQ. Trimming shortened V by 0 bases and J by 6 bases, and 10 bases separated the two germline ends. CDR3 loop: CASSLELGTNEQFF. CDR3 DNA sequence: TGCGCCAGCAGCTTGGAGCTAGGAACCAATGAGCAGTTCTTC.

The chain links TRBV28 to TRBJ1-5; D unclear. The ends were cut back, 5 bases at V and 4 bases at J, with 6 bases in the middle. Germline values: CDR1 MDHEN, CDR2 SYDVKM. The CDR3 spans 12 residues. CDR3 nucleotides: TGTGCCAGCAGTATCCAAAATCAGCCCCAGCATTTT. This translates into CASSIQNQPQHF.

This clonotype was recorded a few times. The gene calls are TRBV6-1 and TRBJ2-1, with D maybe TRBD2 (5 bases). The CDR3 loop spans 14 amino acids. Trimming left V 10 bases short and J 0 bases short, with 13 bases between. CDR1 is MNHNS and CDR2 is SASEGT in the germline V gene. CDR3 amino acids: CATTRGSSYNEQFF. CDR3 coding DNA: TGTGCCACCACTCGGGGAAGCTCCTACAATGAGCAGTTCTTC.

In its sample, this clonotype was seen a few times. The CDR3 loop is CASSEWGPLLGLPSGFF. The CDR3 DNA sequence: TGCGCCAGCAGTGAGTGGGGGCCCCTTCTGGGCCTCCCGTCCGGGTTCTTC. The chain links TRBV10-2 to TRBJ2-1; weak D call: TRBD1 (6 bases). The CDR3 length is 17 residues. V was shortened by 1 base and J by 15 bases, with 28 bases between the two germline ends. The germline gives CDR1 WSHSY, CDR2 SAAADI.

The rearrangement links TRBV29-1 to TRBJ2-7; 9 bases agree with TRBD1. With V trimmed by 5 bases and J by 5 bases, 7 bases remained unmatched. The CDR3 length is 13 residues. Germline V CDR1 and CDR2: SQVTM, ANQGSEA. The CDR3 loop reads CSVRTGEANEQYF. The CDR3 coding sequence is TGCAGCGTTAGGACAGGGGAAGCGAACGAGCAGTACTTC.

The chain recombines TRBV11-2 with TRBJ2-1, with D unresolved. Between the trimmed V and J ends, which lost 10 bases and 5 bases, there was a span of 9 bases. CDR3 length: 11 amino acids. Germline V gene sequence: CDR1 SGHAT, CDR2 FQNNGV. CDR3 DNA sequence: TGTGCCACCATGACGGACAATGAGCAGTTCTTC. Translation gives CATMTDNEQFF.

This chain joins TRBV5-1 and TRBJ1-4; D call uncertain. Per the germline V gene, CDR1 is SGHRS and CDR2 is YFSETQ. This CDR3 comprises 12 residues. Trimming cost V 2 bases and J 4 bases, with 3 bases left between them. This chain's CDR3 is CASSLNNEKLFF. For the CDR3, the DNA is TGCGCCAGCAGCTTAAATAATGAAAAACTGTTTTTT.